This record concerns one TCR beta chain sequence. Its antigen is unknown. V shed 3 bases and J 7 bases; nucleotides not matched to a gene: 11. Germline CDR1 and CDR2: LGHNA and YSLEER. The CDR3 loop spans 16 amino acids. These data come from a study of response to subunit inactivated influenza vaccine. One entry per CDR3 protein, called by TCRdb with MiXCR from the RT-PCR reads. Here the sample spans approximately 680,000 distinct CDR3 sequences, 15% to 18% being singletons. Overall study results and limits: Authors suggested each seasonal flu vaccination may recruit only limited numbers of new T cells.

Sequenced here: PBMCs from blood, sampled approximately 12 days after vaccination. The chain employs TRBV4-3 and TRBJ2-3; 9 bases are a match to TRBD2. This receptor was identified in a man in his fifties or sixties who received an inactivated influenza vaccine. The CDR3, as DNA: TGCGCCAGCAGCCATGATAATGCGGGGGGGCTGAATACGCAGTATTTT. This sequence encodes CASSHDNAGGLNTQYF.